This T cell receptor (beta chain) came from a study of metastatic and nonmetastatic thyroid tumors (dated by TCRdb to 2020 to 2022). Background on the whole study: Repertoires from peripheral blood and from tumor or nodule tissue samples of malignant and benign thyroid patients were compared. Broader findings and caveats from the paper: In both blood and tumor samples, TCR beta diversity was reported to be significantly higher in malignant tumors than in benign nodules.

Reading the germline V gene (reference sequence) gives CDR1 PRHDT and CDR2 FYEKMQ. Here V drops 4 bases and J drops 3 bases, and the junction holds 6 bases not matched to any gene. From its cysteine to its phenylalanine, the CDR3 spans 16 amino acids. CDR3 DNA only is kept here, 48 bases in frame from base 1. Library preparation used PCR. This sample was sequenced with an Illumina HiSeq 4000. High-throughput sequencing was used to profile the CDR3 region of the TCR beta-chain in every patient. As for the authors' bioinformatics: The researchers built a classifier to tell apart papillary thyroid cancer patients with distant metastasis, based on CDR3 differences among clinicopathological groups. Repertoire diversity was assessed with the Shannon index, and tumor-blood repertoire similarity with the Morisita-Horn index. TCRdb redid the processing of the public reads, applying fastp at Q25 and MiXCR, and retained in-frame beta chains. TCRdb's processing, not the authors', yielded these V and J calls. Within this sample are tens of thousands of clones, with approximately 20% of them counted one time only. The ten largest make up about 4.6% of the sample.

Before undergoing thyroid surgery, none of the patients had been given any kind of treatment. The study retrospectively analysed patient clinical samples collected from about 2012 to 2019 using T-cell receptor beta sequencing. Notes on this clone: This receptor's antigen is unknown. Qualities for individual bases were not recorded, and no much larger clone is one base off.

Specimen: blood. The sequence was obtained from a male donor with papillary thyroid cancer or a benign thyroid nodule (not recorded which). Some clones in this sample may be carry-over from other donors' samples. Here the chain combines TRBV13 and TRBJ2-3, and TRBD1 aligns with 11 junction nucleotides. The encoded CDR3 is CASSSTGTGGTDTQYF. The base sequence is TGTGCCAGCAGCTCTACCGGGACAGGGGGGACAGATACGCAGTATTTT.